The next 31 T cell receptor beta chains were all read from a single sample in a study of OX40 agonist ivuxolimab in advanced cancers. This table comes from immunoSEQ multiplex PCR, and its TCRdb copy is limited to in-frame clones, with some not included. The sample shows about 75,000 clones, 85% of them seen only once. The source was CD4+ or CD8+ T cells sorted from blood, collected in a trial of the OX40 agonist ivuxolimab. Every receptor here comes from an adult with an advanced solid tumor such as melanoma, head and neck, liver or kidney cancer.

The CDR3: CSASGRTEQFF. The CDR3 nucleotides read TGCAGTGCTAGCGGTCGGACAGAGCAGTTCTTC. This chain joins TRBV20-1 and TRBJ2-1; tentatively, D is TRBD1 (5 bases). The V end lost 3 bases, the J end lost 10 bases, and 10 bases lay between the germline ends. The germline V gene has CDR1 DFQATT and CDR2 SNEGSKA (reference sequence). This CDR3 spans 11 amino acids.

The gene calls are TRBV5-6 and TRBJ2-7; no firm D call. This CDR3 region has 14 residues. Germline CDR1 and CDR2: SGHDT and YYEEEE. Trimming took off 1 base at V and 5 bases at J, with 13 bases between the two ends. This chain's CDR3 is CASSLNPSANEQYF. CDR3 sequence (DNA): TGTGCCAGCAGCTTGAATCCGTCCGCCAACGAGCAGTACTTC.

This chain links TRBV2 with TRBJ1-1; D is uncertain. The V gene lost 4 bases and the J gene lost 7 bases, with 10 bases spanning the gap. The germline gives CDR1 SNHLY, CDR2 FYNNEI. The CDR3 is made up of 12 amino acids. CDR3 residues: CASSVGNREAFF. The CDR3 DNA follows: TGTGCCAGCAGTGTTGGGAATCGTGAAGCTTTCTTT.

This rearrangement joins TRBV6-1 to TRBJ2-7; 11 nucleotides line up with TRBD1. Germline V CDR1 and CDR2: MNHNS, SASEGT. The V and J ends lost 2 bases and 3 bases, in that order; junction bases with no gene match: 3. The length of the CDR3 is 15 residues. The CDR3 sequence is CASSETGTGGYEQYF. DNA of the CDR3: TGTGCCAGCAGTGAAACCGGGACAGGGGGCTACGAGCAGTACTTC.

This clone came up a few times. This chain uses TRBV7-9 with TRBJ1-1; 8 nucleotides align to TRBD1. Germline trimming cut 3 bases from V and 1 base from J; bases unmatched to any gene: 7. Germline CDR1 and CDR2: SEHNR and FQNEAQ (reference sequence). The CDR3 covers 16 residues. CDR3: CASSFLRTGTNTEAFF. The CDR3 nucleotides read TGTGCCAGCAGCTTCCTGAGGACAGGGACGAACACTGAAGCTTTCTTT.

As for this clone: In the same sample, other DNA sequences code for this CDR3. The CDR3 DNA reads as TGTGCCAGTAGTGCTGACTTTTACAATGAGCAGTTCTTC. Protein: CASSADFYNEQFF. The chain links TRBV19 to TRBJ2-1; D is unclear. This CDR3 has 13 residues. Trimming removed 5 bases at V and 4 bases at J, with 9 bases between. Per germline, CDR1 LNHDA and CDR2 SQIVND (reference sequence). The full variable domain, in which reference TRBV19 and TRBJ2-1 provide the parts outside the CDR3, is DGGITQSPKYLFRKEGQNVTLSCEQNLNHDAMYWYRQDPGQGLRLIYYSQIVNDFQKGDIAEGYSVSREKKESFPLTVTSAQKNPTAFYLCASSADFYNEQFFGPGTRLTVL.

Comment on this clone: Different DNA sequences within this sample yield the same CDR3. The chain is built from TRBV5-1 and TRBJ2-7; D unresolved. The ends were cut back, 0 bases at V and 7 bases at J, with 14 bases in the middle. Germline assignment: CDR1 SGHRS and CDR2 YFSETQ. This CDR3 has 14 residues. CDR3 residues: CASSLVPGSIEQYF. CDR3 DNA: TGCGCCAGCAGCTTGGTCCCAGGTAGTATAGAGCAGTACTTC.

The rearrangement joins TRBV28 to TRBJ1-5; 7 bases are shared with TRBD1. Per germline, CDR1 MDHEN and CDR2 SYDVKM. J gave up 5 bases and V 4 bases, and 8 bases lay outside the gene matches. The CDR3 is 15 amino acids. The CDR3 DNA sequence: TGTGCCAGCAGTTGGAGACAGGGCACTTATCAGCCCCAGCATTTT. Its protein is CASSWRQGTYQPQHF.

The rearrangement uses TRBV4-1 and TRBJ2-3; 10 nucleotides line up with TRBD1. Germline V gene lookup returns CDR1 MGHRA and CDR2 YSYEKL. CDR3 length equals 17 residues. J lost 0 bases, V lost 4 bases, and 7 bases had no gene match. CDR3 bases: TGCGCCAGCAGCCTTACGGGGACAGGGGTTAGCACAGATACGCAGTATTTT. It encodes CASSLTGTGVSTDTQYF.

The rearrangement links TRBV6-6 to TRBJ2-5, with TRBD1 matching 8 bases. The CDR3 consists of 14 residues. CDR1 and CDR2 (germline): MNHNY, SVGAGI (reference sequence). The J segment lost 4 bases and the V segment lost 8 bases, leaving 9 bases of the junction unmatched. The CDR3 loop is CASSFRGQGETQYF. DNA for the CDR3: TGTGCCAGCTCATTCAGGGGGCAGGGAGAGACCCAGTACTTC.

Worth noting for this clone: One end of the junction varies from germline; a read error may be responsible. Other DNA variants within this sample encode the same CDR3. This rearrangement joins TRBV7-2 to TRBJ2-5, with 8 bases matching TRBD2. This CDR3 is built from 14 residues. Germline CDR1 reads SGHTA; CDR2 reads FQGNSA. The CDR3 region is CASSLVSGGAAQYF. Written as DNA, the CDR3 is TGTGCCAGCAGTTTAGTGTCGGGAGGGGCGGCCCAGTACTTC.

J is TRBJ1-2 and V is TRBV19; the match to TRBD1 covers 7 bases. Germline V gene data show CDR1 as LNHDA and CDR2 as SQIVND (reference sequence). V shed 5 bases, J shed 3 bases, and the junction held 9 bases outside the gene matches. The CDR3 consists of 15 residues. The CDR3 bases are TGTGCCAGTAGTCCTTCAACAGGGGATGACTATGGCTACACCTTC. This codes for CASSPSTGDDYGYTF.

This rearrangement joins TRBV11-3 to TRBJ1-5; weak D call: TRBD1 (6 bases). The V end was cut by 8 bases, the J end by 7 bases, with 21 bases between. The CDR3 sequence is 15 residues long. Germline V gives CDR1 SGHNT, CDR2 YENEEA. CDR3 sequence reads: CASLLGGAMIQPQHF. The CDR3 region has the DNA TGTGCCAGCCTCCTCGGGGGCGCGATGATACAGCCCCAGCATTTT. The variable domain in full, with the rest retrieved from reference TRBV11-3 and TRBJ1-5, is EAGVVQSPRYKIIEKKQPVAFWCNPISGHNTLYWYLQNLGQGPELLIRYENEEAVDDSQLPKDRFSAERLKGVDSTLKIQPAELGDSAVYLCASLLGGAMIQPQHFGDGTRLSIL.

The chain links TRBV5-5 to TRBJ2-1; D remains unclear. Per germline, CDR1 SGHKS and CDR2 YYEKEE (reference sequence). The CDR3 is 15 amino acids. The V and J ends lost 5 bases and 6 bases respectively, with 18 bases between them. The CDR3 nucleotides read TGTGCCAGCAGTCCTCGGGCAGATTTCGTCAATGAGCAGTTCTTC. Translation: CASSPRADFVNEQFF.

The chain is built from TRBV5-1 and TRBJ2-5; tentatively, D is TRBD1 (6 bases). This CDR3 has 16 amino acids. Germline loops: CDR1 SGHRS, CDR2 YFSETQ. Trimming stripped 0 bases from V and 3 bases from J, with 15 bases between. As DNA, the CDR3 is TGCGCCAGCAGCTTGGTAGGCAGGGGTAGAGAAGAGACCCAGTACTTC. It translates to CASSLVGRGREETQYF.

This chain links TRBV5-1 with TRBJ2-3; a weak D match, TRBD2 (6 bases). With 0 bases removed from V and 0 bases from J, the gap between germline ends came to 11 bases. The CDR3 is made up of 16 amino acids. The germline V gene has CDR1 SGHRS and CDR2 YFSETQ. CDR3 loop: CASSLEAAGSTDTQYF. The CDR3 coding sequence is TGCGCCAGCAGCTTGGAAGCGGCGGGGAGCACAGATACGCAGTATTTT.

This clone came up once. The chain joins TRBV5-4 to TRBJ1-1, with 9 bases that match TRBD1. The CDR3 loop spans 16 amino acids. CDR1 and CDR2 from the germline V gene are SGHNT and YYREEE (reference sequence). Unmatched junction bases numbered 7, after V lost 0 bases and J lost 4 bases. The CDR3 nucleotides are TGTGCCAGCAGCTTGGAAGGAGACAGGGGGTCCACTGAAGCTTTCTTT. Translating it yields CASSLEGDRGSTEAFF. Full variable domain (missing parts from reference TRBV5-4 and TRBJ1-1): ETGVTQSPTHLIKTRGQQVTLRCSSQSGHNTVSWYQQALGQGPQFIFQYYREEENGRGNFPPRFSGLQFPNYSSELNVNALELDDSALYLCASSLEGDRGSTEAFFGQGTRLTVV.

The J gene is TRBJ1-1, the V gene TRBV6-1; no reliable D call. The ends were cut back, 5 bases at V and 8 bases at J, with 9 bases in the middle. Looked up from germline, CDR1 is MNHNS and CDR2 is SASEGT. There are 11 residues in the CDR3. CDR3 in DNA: TGTGCCAGCAGTTCGCGGATAGAAGCTTTCTTT. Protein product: CASSSRIEAFF.

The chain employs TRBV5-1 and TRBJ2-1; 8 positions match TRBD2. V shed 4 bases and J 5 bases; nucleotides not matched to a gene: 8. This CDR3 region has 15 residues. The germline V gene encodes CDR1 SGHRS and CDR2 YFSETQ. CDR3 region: CASSVGLAGHNEQFF. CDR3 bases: TGCGCCAGCAGCGTCGGTCTAGCGGGTCACAATGAGCAGTTCTTC.

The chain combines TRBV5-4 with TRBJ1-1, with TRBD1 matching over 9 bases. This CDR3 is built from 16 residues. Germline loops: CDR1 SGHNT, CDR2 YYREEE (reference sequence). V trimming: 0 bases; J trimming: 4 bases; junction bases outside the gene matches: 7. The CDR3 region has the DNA TGTGCCAGCAGCTTGGGGACAGGGGCGATCGTCACTGAAGCTTTCTTT. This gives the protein CASSLGTGAIVTEAFF. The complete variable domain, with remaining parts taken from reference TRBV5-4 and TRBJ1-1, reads ETGVTQSPTHLIKTRGQQVTLRCSSQSGHNTVSWYQQALGQGPQFIFQYYREEENGRGNFPPRFSGLQFPNYSSELNVNALELDDSALYLCASSLGTGAIVTEAFFGQGTRLTVV.

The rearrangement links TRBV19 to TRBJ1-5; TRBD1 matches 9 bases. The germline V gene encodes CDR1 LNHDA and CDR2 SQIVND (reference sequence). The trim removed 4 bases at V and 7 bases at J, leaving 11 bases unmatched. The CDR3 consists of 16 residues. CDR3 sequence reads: CASSRTGGDGIQPQHF. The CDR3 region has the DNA TGTGCCAGTAGTAGAACAGGGGGCGACGGGATACAGCCCCAGCATTTT.

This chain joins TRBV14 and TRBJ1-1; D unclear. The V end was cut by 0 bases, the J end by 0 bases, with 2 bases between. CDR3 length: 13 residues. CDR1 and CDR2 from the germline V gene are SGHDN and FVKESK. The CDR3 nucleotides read TGTGCCAGCAGCCAAGATCTGAACACTGAAGCTTTCTTT. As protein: CASSQDLNTEAFF.

In nucleotides, the CDR3 is TGTGCCAGCAGCATGACAGCGAACACTGAAGCTTTCTTT. Amino acids: CASSMTANTEAFF. V usage is TRBV6-5 and J usage is TRBJ1-1, with D tentatively TRBD1 (5 bases). The germline CDR1 and CDR2 sequences are MNHEY and SVGAGI. V was clipped by 6 bases and J by 1 base, with 9 bases between them. The CDR3 has 13 amino acids.

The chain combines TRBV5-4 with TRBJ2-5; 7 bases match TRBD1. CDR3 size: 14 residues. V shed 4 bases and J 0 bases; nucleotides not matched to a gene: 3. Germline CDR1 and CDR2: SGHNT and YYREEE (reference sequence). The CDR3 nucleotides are TGTGCCAGCAGCAATGGACAGGACCAAGAGACCCAGTACTTC. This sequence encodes CASSNGQDQETQYF. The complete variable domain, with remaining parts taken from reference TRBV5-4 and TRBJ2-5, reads ETGVTQSPTHLIKTRGQQVTLRCSSQSGHNTVSWYQQALGQGPQFIFQYYREEENGRGNFPPRFSGLQFPNYSSELNVNALELDDSALYLCASSNGQDQETQYFGPGTRLLVL.

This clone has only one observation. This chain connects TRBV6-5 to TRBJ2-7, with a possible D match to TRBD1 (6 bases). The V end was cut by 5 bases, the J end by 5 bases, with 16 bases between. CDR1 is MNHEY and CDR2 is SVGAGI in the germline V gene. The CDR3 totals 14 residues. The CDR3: CASSDSQGINEQYF. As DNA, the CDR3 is TGTGCCAGCAGTGATTCACAGGGAATCAACGAGCAGTACTTC.

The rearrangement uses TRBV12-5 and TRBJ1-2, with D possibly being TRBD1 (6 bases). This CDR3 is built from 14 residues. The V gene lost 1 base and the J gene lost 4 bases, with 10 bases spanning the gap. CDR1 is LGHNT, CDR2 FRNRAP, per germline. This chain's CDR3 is CASGLAGQIYGYTF. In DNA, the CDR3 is TGTGCTAGTGGTTTGGCCGGACAGATCTATGGCTACACCTTC. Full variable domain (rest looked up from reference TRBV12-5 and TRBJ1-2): DARVTQTPRHKVTEMGQEVTMRCQPILGHNTVFWYRQTMMQGLELLAYFRNRAPLDDSGMPKDRFSAEMPDATLATLKIQPSEPRDSAVYFCASGLAGQIYGYTFGSGTRLTVV.

The CDR3 region has the DNA TGTGCCAGCAGCACCGGGAATAACAATGAGCAGTTCTTC. Encoded protein: CASSTGNNNEQFF. This rearrangement joins TRBV11-1 to TRBJ2-1; tentatively, D is TRBD2 (5 bases). CDR3 length equals 13 residues. Germline V lookup: CDR1 SGHAT, CDR2 FQDESV (reference sequence). The V end lost 5 bases, the J end lost 5 bases, and 10 bases lay between the germline ends.

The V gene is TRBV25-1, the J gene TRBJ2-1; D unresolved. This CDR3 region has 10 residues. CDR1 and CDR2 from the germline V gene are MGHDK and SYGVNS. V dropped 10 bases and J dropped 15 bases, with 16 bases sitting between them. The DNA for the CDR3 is TGTGCCAAAAGGAGTCGCCCAAGGTTCTTC. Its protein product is CAKRSRPRFF.

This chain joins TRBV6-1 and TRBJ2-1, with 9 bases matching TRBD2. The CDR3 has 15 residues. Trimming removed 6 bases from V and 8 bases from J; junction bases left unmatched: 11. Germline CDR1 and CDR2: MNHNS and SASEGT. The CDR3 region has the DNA TGTGCCAGCAGCCGAACCAGGGGGACTAGCTATGAGCAGTTCTTC. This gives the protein CASSRTRGTSYEQFF.

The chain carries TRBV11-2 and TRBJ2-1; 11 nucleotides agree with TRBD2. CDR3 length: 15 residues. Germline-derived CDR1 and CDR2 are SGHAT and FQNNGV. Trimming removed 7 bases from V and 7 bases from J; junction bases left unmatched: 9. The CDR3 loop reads CASTPIAGGPNEQFF. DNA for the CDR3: TGTGCCAGCACCCCGATAGCGGGAGGGCCAAATGAGCAGTTCTTC.

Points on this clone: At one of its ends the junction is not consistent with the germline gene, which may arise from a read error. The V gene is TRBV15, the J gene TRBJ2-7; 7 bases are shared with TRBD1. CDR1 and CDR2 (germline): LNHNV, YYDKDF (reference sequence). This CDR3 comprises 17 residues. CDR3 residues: CAASRALTGQTSYEQYF. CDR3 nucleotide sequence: TGTGCCGCCAGCAGAGCCTTGACGGGACAGACTTCCTACGAGCAGTACTTC.